The next 10 T cell receptor beta chains were all read from a single sample in a study of cytomegalovirus exposure and HLA in healthy donors. This PCR relied on a set of 60 Vbeta primers and 13 Jbeta primers. The method was immunoSEQ multiplex PCR; TCRdb's version includes in-frame clones alone and lacks a portion of them. The sample holds under 250,000 clones, 70% to 80% seen once. Source material: PBMCs. The source of these receptors is a man in his thirties or forties in good health and CMV-seronegative.

The chain recombines TRBV30 with TRBJ1-2, with TRBD1 matching over 7 bases. The germline V gene encodes CDR1 GTSNPN and CDR2 SVGIG (reference sequence). The V segment lost 0 bases and the J segment 7 bases; nucleotides outside the gene matches: 8. This CDR3 comprises 14 residues. CDR3 in amino acids: CAWSVHEGALGYTF. CDR3 DNA sequence: TGTGCCTGGAGTGTACACGAGGGGGCGCTTGGCTACACCTTC. Full variable domain (outside the CDR3, taken from reference TRBV30 and TRBJ1-2): SQTIHQWPATLVQPVGSPLSLECTVEGTSNPNLYWYRQAAGRGLQLLFYSVGIGQISSEVPQNLSASRPQDRQFILSSKKLLLSDSGFYLCAWSVHEGALGYTFGSGTRLTVV.

The rearrangement uses TRBV21-1 and TRBJ1-1. TRBV21-1 is designated a pseudogene. This CDR3 comprises 16 residues. CDR3 in amino acids: CASSKIGGGTNTEAFF. The CDR3 DNA sequence: TGTGCCAGCAGCAAAATAGGTGGCGGCACGAACACTGAAGCTTTCTTT.

The J gene is TRBJ1-1, the V gene TRBV6-5; possibly TRBD1 for D (5 bases). Trimming pared 0 bases from V and 5 bases from J, leaving 13 bases between. The germline V gene encodes CDR1 MNHEY and CDR2 SVGAGI. This CDR3 comprises 15 residues. In DNA, the CDR3 is TGTGCCAGCAGTTACTCGAGCGGGGCTGGGACTGAAGCTTTCTTT. Its protein product is CASSYSSGAGTEAFF.

The chain carries TRBV7-8 and TRBJ2-1; 12 nucleotides agree with TRBD2. The V segment lost 5 bases and the J segment 1 base; nucleotides outside the gene matches: 6. The CDR3 extends over 17 amino acids. Germline V gene sequence: CDR1 SGHVS, CDR2 FQNEAQ. CDR3 in amino acids: CASSVGLAGRSYNEQFF. In DNA form, the CDR3 reads TGTGCCAGCAGCGTCGGACTAGCGGGAAGGTCCTACAATGAGCAGTTCTTC. Looking up the rest from reference TRBV7-8 and TRBJ2-1 gives the full variable domain: GAGVSQSPRYKVAKRGQDVALRCDPISGHVSLFWYQQALGQGPEFLTYFQNEAQLDKSGLPSDRFFAERPEGSVSTLKIQRTQQEDSAVYLCASSVGLAGRSYNEQFFGPGTRLTVL.

V and J are TRBV19 and TRBJ2-1, with 7 bases aligning to TRBD1. V gave up 4 bases and J gave up 10 bases; unmatched junction bases: 7. The CDR3 has 13 residues. Germline loops: CDR1 LNHDA, CDR2 SQIVND (reference sequence). CDR3 nucleotides: TGTGCCAGTAGTAGACGTACAGGGGACGAGCAGTTCTTC. Translation: CASSRRTGDEQFF.

The chain links TRBV7-9 to TRBJ2-7; tentative D call: TRBD2 (5 bases). Germline V CDR1 and CDR2: SEHNR, FQNEAQ (reference sequence). V was shortened by 6 bases and J by 3 bases, with 12 bases between the two germline ends. The CDR3 loop spans 13 amino acids. The CDR3: CASSQSRDYEQYF. The CDR3 nucleotides read TGTGCCAGCAGTCAATCCCGGGACTACGAGCAGTACTTC.

This clone was seen more than once but under ten times. This chain connects TRBV11-3 to TRBJ2-2, with TRBD2 matching 7 bases. V shed 5 bases, J shed 1 base, and the junction held 16 bases outside the gene matches. This CDR3 is 19 amino acids long. Germline CDR1 SGHNT, CDR2 YENEEA. For the CDR3, the DNA is TGTGCCAGCAGCCCCGGTAGCGGGCAAGCTAGGCGGAACACCGGGGAGCTGTTTTTT. Its translation is CASSPGSGQARRNTGELFF.

The sample holds a few counts of this clone. This chain uses TRBV9 with TRBJ2-7, with TRBD1 matching 7 bases. V gave up 4 bases and J gave up 2 bases; unmatched junction bases: 3. CDR1 and CDR2 (germline): SGDLS, YYNGEE. This CDR3 region has 13 residues. The CDR3 loop reads CASSRDSAYEQYF. DNA for the CDR3: TGTGCCAGCAGCCGGGACAGTGCCTACGAGCAGTACTTC.

This sequence joins TRBV28 and TRBJ1-1, with TRBD1 matching over 10 bases. The germline gives CDR1 MDHEN, CDR2 SYDVKM. V lost 1 base to trimming and J lost 4 bases; unmatched junction nucleotides: 12. This CDR3 comprises 18 residues. CDR3 residues: CASSLFIRQGADGTEAFF. The CDR3 nucleotides read TGTGCCAGCAGTTTATTTATACGACAGGGGGCGGACGGCACTGAAGCTTTCTTT.

This clone was observed once. The rearrangement links TRBV2 to TRBJ2-7; 9 bases fit TRBD2. Germline V lookup: CDR1 SNHLY, CDR2 FYNNEI. Losses at the gene ends were 6 bases for V and 1 base for J; bases not matched to a gene: 4. The length of the CDR3 is 14 residues. CDR3 nucleotide sequence: TGTGCCAGCAGGGAACTAGCGGGTTCCTACGAGCAGTACTTC. Amino acid sequence: CASRELAGSYEQYF.